This is a list of T cell receptor beta chains from one sample in a study of T cell responses to AZD1222 COVID-19 vaccine. Using immunoSEQ multiplex PCR, the repertoire was profiled, and TCRdb retains in-frame clones only, with some absent. The repertoire consists of fewer than 200,000 clones, with around 94% occurring once and the leading ten covering around 1.5%. This sample comprised peripheral blood, obtained 28 days after the second AZD1222 dose. These receptors were obtained from an adult who received the AZD1222 COVID-19 vaccine. Both conserved end residues are part of each CDR3. A D gene is named only where the DNA matches it firmly. Expanded clones get a size class; other rows say once, few or many, or leave the size out.

>.|TRBV28|.|TRBJ2-1
CASSSGLSLVSSYNEQFF
TGTGCCAGCAGTTCCGGCCTCAGTCTGGTCAGCTCCTACAATGAGCAGTTCTTC
>.|TRBV4-1|.|TRBJ2-1
CASSPGRGYNEQFF
TGCGCCAGCAGCCCGGGCAGGGGATACAATGAGCAGTTCTTC
>.|TRBV24-1|.|TRBJ2-3
CATSDFLAPDTQYF
TGTGCCACCAGTGATTTCTTGGCCCCAGATACGCAGTATTTT
>.|TRBV28|.|TRBJ1-2
CASSIDSRGYTF
TGTGCCAGCAGTATCGACAGTCGTGGCTACACCTTC
>.|TRBV23-1|.|TRBJ1-1
CASTPGTPENTEAFF
TGCGCCAGCACCCCAGGGACGCCTGAGAACACTGAAGCTTTCTTT
>.|TRBV6-5|TRBD1|TRBJ2-7
CASRRQGARDYEQYF
TGTGCCAGCAGACGACAGGGGGCGAGGGACTACGAGCAGTACTTC
>.|TRBV15|TRBD2|TRBJ2-1
CATRTTRGGVDEQFF
TGTGCCACCAGGACTACACGGGGGGGTGTGGATGAGCAGTTCTTC
>.|TRBV7-3|.|TRBJ1-1
CASSLTYMGSLNTEAFF
TGTGCCAGCAGCTTAACTTATATGGGGAGTTTGAACACTGAAGCTTTCTTT
>.|TRBV7-9|TRBD1|TRBJ1-1
CASSLWDRETEAFF
TGTGCCAGCAGCCTATGGGACAGAGAGACTGAAGCTTTCTTT
>.|TRBV29-1|.|TRBJ1-4
CSVVVLGAEKLFF
TGCAGCGTTGTGGTCTTAGGGGCCGAAAAACTGTTTTTT
>.|TRBV29-1|.|TRBJ1-2
CSVGGGQLLRDGYTF
TGCAGCGTTGGAGGGGGTCAGCTCTTAAGGGATGGCTACACCTTC
>.|TRBV5-5|TRBD2|TRBJ2-1
CASSGTSGVSYNEQFF
TGTGCCAGCAGTGGGACTAGCGGGGTCTCCTACAATGAGCAGTTCTTC
>once|TRBV6-4|TRBD1|TRBJ2-3
CASSDRAGTDTQYF
TGTGCCAGCAGCGACAGGGCGGGCACAGATACGCAGTATTTT
>.|TRBV9|.|TRBJ2-5
CASSVRGLAVQETQYF
TGTGCCAGCAGCGTACGGGGGCTAGCGGTTCAAGAGACCCAGTACTTC
>.|TRBV5-1|TRBD2|TRBJ2-1
CASSLGVGTSGRDEQFF
TGCGCCAGCAGCTTGGGCGTCGGGACTAGCGGGAGAGATGAGCAGTTCTTC
>once|TRBV7-2|TRBD1|TRBJ2-7
CASSLDNRGFDEQYF
TGTGCCAGCAGCTTGGACAACAGGGGGTTCGACGAGCAGTACTTC
>.|TRBV12-3/TRBV12-4|.|TRBJ1-4
CASSGGRNEKLFF
TGTGCCAGCTCGGGAGGACGCAATGAAAAACTGTTTTTT
>once|TRBV3-1/TRBV3-2|TRBD1|TRBJ1-1
CASSPLTGANTEAFF
TGTGCCAGCAGCCCACTGACAGGGGCCAACACTGAAGCTTTCTTT
>.|TRBV12-3/TRBV12-4|TRBD1|TRBJ1-2
CASSLIQGAGYTF
TGTGCCAGCAGTTTAATTCAGGGGGCGGGCTACACCTTC
>.|TRBV18|TRBD2|TRBJ2-7
CASSPQVAGEFYF
TGTGCCAGCTCACCACAGGTAGCGGGTGAATTCTACTTC
>.|TRBV7-9|.|TRBJ1-1
CASLGGTEAFF
TGTGCCAGTCTGGGGGGGACTGAAGCTTTCTTT